Below are 6 T cell receptor beta chains sequenced from a single sample in a study of regulatory T cells in long-lasting Graves disease. Researchers made TCR beta libraries by using iRepertoire HTBI primers and running Arm-PCR on CDR3 regions. TCRdb re-derived calls from the multiplex PCR reads in MiXCR, one entry per CDR3 protein. The sample has more than 650,000 distinct CDR3 sequences, around 30% seen once. Described time point: persistent/refractory GD, antithyroid drugs over 5 years with positive TRAb. Isolated PBMC RNA provided the starting material for the TCR library. Material: peripheral blood mononuclear cells (PBMCs), obtained when the disease was refractory, from a patient treated with antithyroid drugs. Receptor source: a female donor with Graves disease.

This clonotype was picked up a small number of times. V usage is TRBV20-1 and J usage is TRBJ2-7, with a tentative D call TRBD2 (6 bases). Trimming took 0 bases from V and 3 from J, leaving 24 bases between them. This CDR3 spans 18 amino acids. CDR1 is DFQATT, CDR2 SNEGSKA, per germline (reference sequence). CDR3 sequence: CSARDGRGGVRKIYEQYF. In DNA form, the CDR3 reads TGCAGTGCTAGAGATGGGCGTGGCGGGGTCCGCAAGATCTACGAGCAGTACTTC.

The CDR3, as DNA: TGTGCCAGCACAATAGGACAGGGGGCCACTGAAGCTTTCTTT. Translated, it gives CASTIGQGATEAFF. The chain recombines TRBV12-3 or TRBV12-4 with TRBJ1-1, with 11 nucleotides matching TRBD1. Trimming cost V 7 bases and J 4 bases; bases outside gene matches: 5. The CDR3 consists of 14 residues.

This clonotype was seen a handful of times. The V and J genes are TRBV12-3 or TRBV12-4 and TRBJ2-2; 7 bases map to TRBD2. This CDR3 has 16 amino acids. With V trimmed by 4 bases and J by 0 bases, 5 bases remained unmatched. The CDR3 nucleotides are TGTGCCAGCAGTTACGGACTAGTATCGAACACCGGGGAGCTGTTTTTT. It yields the protein CASSYGLVSNTGELFF.

This CDR3 reads CSARSSRVLKRRETLTDTQYF. CDR3 in DNA: TGCAGTGCTCGAAGTTCCAGGGTCCTCAAGAGGAGAGAGACCCTCACAGATACGCAGTATTTT. The rearrangement joins TRBV20-1 to TRBJ2-3; TRBD1 is a possible D gene (5 bases). The V end was cut by 5 bases, the J end by 2 bases, with 35 bases between. Germline V gene sequence: CDR1 DFQATT, CDR2 SNEGSKA (reference sequence). CDR3 size: 21 residues.

A note on this clonotype: A read error is likely here: a far larger clone is one base away. The gene calls are TRBV2 and TRBJ2-4; D gene uncertain. The end of the DNA aligns better with TRBJ2-1, so the J call may be wrong. From germline, CDR1 is SNHLY and CDR2 FYNNEI. The CDR3 is made up of 11 amino acids. In DNA, the CDR3 is TGTGGCAGCAACACGCGAGGTGAGCAGTTCTTC. It yields the protein CGSNTRGEQFF.

Comment on this clonotype: A much larger clonotype is one base distant, so this may be a read error. V usage is TRBV28 and J usage is TRBJ1-1; 8 bases fit TRBD1. CDR3 size: 16 residues. Trimming cost V 5 bases and J 4 bases; bases outside gene matches: 12. Germline V CDR1 and CDR2: MDHEN, SYDVKM. CDR3 residues: CASSPTWTGLSTEAFF. The CDR3, as DNA: TGTGCCAGCAGTCCAACCTGGACAGGGCTGAGCACTGAAGCTTTCTTT.